The TCR beta chain described here comes from a study of T cell repertoires in cytomegalovirus infection. At the level of the study: Peptides in the study included HLA-C-restricted and HLA-B-restricted CMV epitopes.

In TCRdb, the reads were re-called with MiXCR into one record per CDR3 protein. The sample has a few hundred thousand distinct CDR3 sequences; roughly 43% are singletons. This CDR3 has 15 amino acids. Germline V lookup: CDR1 SGHRS, CDR2 YFSETQ. The V and J ends lost 4 bases and 3 bases, in that order; junction bases with no gene match: 6. General study results and limits: Dominating the ex vivo response were TCR beta clonotypes that were CMV-specific and HLA-C-restricted.

Of note for this clonotype: What it binds is not known.

V usage is TRBV5-1 and J usage is TRBJ2-1, with 8 bases fitting TRBD1. The sample in question was cultured PBMCs, obtained from culture after CMV antigen stimulation. The receptor's source is a human donor in good health (CMV status not recorded). Some clones in this sample may be carry-over from other donors' samples. The CDR3 loop is CASSADRGFYNEQFF. As DNA, the CDR3 is TGCGCCAGCAGCGCCGACAGGGGTTTCTACAATGAGCAGTTCTTC.